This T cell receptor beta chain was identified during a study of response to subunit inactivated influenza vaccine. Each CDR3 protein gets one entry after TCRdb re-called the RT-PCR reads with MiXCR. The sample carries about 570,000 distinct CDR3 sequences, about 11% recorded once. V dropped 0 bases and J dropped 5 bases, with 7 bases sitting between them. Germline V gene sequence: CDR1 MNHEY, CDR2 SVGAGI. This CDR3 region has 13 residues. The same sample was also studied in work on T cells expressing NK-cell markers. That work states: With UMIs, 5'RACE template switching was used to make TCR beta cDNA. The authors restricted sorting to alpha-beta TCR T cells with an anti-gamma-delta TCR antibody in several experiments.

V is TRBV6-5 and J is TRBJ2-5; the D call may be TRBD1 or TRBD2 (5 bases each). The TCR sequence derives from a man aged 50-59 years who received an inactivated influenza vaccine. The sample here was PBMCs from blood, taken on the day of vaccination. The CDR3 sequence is CASSYSGTETQYF. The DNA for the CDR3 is TGTGCCAGCAGTTACTCAGGGACGGAGACCCAGTACTTC.